This T cell receptor beta chain comes out of a study of OX40 agonist ivuxolimab in advanced cancers. In the study overall: All patients had ivuxolimab intravenously every 2 weeks at 0.01 to 10 mg/kg. Antecedent anti-PD-1, anti-PD-L1 or anti-CTLA-4 therapy was permissible, with around 41% having received some. Partial responses occurred in Three dose-escalation patients, one with hepatocellular carcinoma and two with cutaneous melanoma.

Study outcomes and limitations: Some patients who did not respond also had low normalized T-cell clonal expansion.

The ends were cut back, 5 bases at V and 4 bases at J, with 5 bases in the middle. The germline V gene has CDR1 SGHTA and CDR2 FQGTGA. This CDR3 is built from 12 residues. As regards this clone: What it binds is unknown.

Sequenced by immunoSEQ multiplex PCR; TCRdb stores in-frame clones only, minus some. The table includes almost 90,000 clones, around 87% detected once. The chain combines TRBV7-3 with TRBJ2-2; D is undetermined. Material: CD4+ or CD8+ T cells sorted from blood, obtained in a trial of the OX40 agonist ivuxolimab. The clonotype was recovered from an adult with an advanced solid tumor such as melanoma, head and neck, liver or kidney cancer. CDR3 DNA sequence: TGTGCCAGCAGCGGACCCACCGGGGAGCTGTTTTTT. This sequence encodes CASSGPTGELFF.